These T cell receptor beta chains were read from a single sample in a study. TCRdb reprocessed the 5' RACE reads with MiXCR, giving one entry per CDR3 protein. In the table there are fewer than 55,000 distinct CDR3 sequences, 22% of which are singletons. Sequenced input: Tregs sorted from a lymph node. These receptors originate from a female donor with breast cancer. The CDR3 runs from the conserved cysteine through the conserved F or W. D genes are given only for firm matches. Not all rows give a size; the values are once, few, many and, for expanded clones, a class.

d_call: NA
v_call: TRBV20-1
clone_size: many
j_call: TRBJ1-1
cdr3_aa: CSAIRGQTEAFF
cdr3_nt: TGCAGTGCTATACGAGGGCAGACTGAAGCTTTCTTT

d_call: NA
v_call: TRBV9
clone_size: many
j_call: TRBJ1-1
cdr3_aa: CASSTGPETRSTEAFF
cdr3_nt: TGTGCCAGTTCAACAGGTCCTGAGACGCGAAGCACTGAAGCTTTCTTT

d_call: TRBD1
v_call: TRBV20-1
clone_size: NA
j_call: TRBJ2-7
cdr3_aa: CSAPGGTGVYEQYF
cdr3_nt: TGCAGTGCTCCAGGGGGGACAGGCGTGTACGAGCAGTACTTC

d_call: NA
v_call: TRBV12-3/TRBV12-4
clone_size: few
j_call: TRBJ2-7
cdr3_aa: CASSRGEYEQYF
cdr3_nt: TGTGCCAGCAGCCGCGGAGAGTACGAGCAGTACTTC

d_call: NA
v_call: TRBV12-3/TRBV12-4
clone_size: many
j_call: TRBJ2-1
cdr3_aa: CASSLGASNEQFF
cdr3_nt: TGTGCCAGCAGTTTAGGCGCAAGCAATGAGCAGTTCTTC

d_call: NA
v_call: TRBV7-2
clone_size: NA
j_call: TRBJ1-3
cdr3_aa: CASSQKKMRLDSGNTIYF
cdr3_nt: TGTGCCAGCAGCCAAAAAAAAATGCGGCTTGACTCTGGAAACACCATATATTTT

d_call: NA
v_call: TRBV27
clone_size: few
j_call: TRBJ2-1
cdr3_aa: CASSLNLGRAKSYNEQFF
cdr3_nt: TGTGCCAGCAGTTTAAATTTGGGTAGGGCTAAGTCCTACAATGAGCAGTTCTTC

d_call: TRBD2
v_call: TRBV5-1
clone_size: NA
j_call: TRBJ2-1
cdr3_aa: CASSVGTSGLNEQFF
cdr3_nt: TGCGCCAGCAGCGTAGGGACTAGCGGACTAAATGAGCAGTTCTTC

d_call: NA
v_call: TRBV4-2
clone_size: many
j_call: TRBJ1-2
cdr3_aa: CASRLITGGRDGYTF
cdr3_nt: TGTGCCAGCAGATTAATTACCGGGGGGCGGGATGGCTACACCTTC

d_call: TRBD1
v_call: TRBV7-9
clone_size: NA
j_call: TRBJ2-4
cdr3_aa: CASSLFSGQGAKNIQYF
cdr3_nt: TGTGCCAGCAGCTTATTTTCTGGACAGGGAGCCAAAAACATTCAGTACTTC

d_call: NA
v_call: TRBV20-1
clone_size: many
j_call: TRBJ2-7
cdr3_aa: CSAEDELGYEQYF
cdr3_nt: TGCAGTGCCGAGGACGAGCTTGGCTACGAGCAGTACTTC

d_call: TRBD1
v_call: TRBV6-1
clone_size: many
j_call: TRBJ1-1
cdr3_aa: CASSETGFSEAFF
cdr3_nt: TGTGCCAGCAGTGAGACAGGGTTCTCTGAAGCTTTCTTT

d_call: NA
v_call: TRBV9
clone_size: few
j_call: TRBJ1-4
cdr3_aa: CASSVEGHGGEKLFF
cdr3_nt: TGTGCCAGCAGCGTAGAGGGTCACGGAGGTGAAAAACTGTTTTTT

d_call: TRBD2
v_call: TRBV5-1
clone_size: few
j_call: TRBJ2-3
cdr3_aa: CASSLASGVSTDTQYF
cdr3_nt: TGCGCCAGCAGCTTGGCTAGCGGGGTTAGCACAGATACGCAGTATTTT

d_call: TRBD2
v_call: TRBV7-6
clone_size: many
j_call: TRBJ2-3
cdr3_aa: CASSLGGSAPDTQYF
cdr3_nt: TGTGCCAGCAGCTTAGGCGGGAGCGCACCAGATACGCAGTATTTT

d_call: NA
v_call: TRBV29-1
clone_size: NA
j_call: TRBJ1-2
cdr3_aa: CSVTGVSPYNYGYTF
cdr3_nt: TGCAGCGTGACTGGGGTGTCTCCCTATAACTATGGCTACACCTTC

d_call: TRBD1
v_call: TRBV20-1
clone_size: many
j_call: TRBJ1-2
cdr3_aa: CSARDGTDRSYTF
cdr3_nt: TGCAGTGCTAGAGATGGGACAGACCGGAGCTACACCTTC

d_call: NA
v_call: TRBV20-1
clone_size: few
j_call: TRBJ2-7
cdr3_aa: CSAQPGPLFYEQYF
cdr3_nt: TGCAGTGCTCAACCGGGACCCCTTTTCTACGAGCAGTACTTC

d_call: NA
v_call: TRBV5-5
clone_size: few
j_call: TRBJ1-2
cdr3_aa: CASSLGRRRTTGFDYGYTF
cdr3_nt: TGTGCCAGCAGCTTGGGCCGACGCCGTACTACAGGTTTCGACTATGGCTACACCTTC

d_call: NA
v_call: TRBV5-1
clone_size: many
j_call: TRBJ2-7
cdr3_aa: CASSLGQGGNNEQYF
cdr3_nt: TGCGCCAGCAGCTTGGGACAGGGAGGGAACAACGAGCAGTACTTC

d_call: TRBD1
v_call: TRBV2
clone_size: NA
j_call: TRBJ2-7
cdr3_aa: CASSSGDRDYEQYF
cdr3_nt: TGTGCCAGCAGTTCCGGGGACAGGGACTACGAGCAGTACTTC

d_call: TRBD1
v_call: TRBV5-4
clone_size: NA
j_call: TRBJ1-5
cdr3_aa: CASSPGARGRRSNQPQHF
cdr3_nt: TGTGCCAGCAGCCCCGGAGCCAGGGGGCGGAGGAGCAATCAGCCCCAGCATTTT

d_call: TRBD1
v_call: TRBV2
clone_size: once
j_call: TRBJ2-7
cdr3_aa: CASREPRGGRMGKQYF
cdr3_nt: TGTGCCAGCAGGGAACCCAGAGGGGGCCGTATGGGCAAGCAGTACTTC

d_call: TRBD2
v_call: TRBV18
clone_size: few
j_call: TRBJ2-7
cdr3_aa: CASSSSGTSGKSSYEQYF
cdr3_nt: TGTGCCAGCTCATCGTCCGGGACTAGCGGAAAGAGCTCCTACGAGCAGTACTTC

d_call: NA
v_call: TRBV11-2
clone_size: few
j_call: TRBJ2-7
cdr3_aa: CASSFSGQGLYEQYF
cdr3_nt: TGTGCCAGCAGCTTTTCAGGTCAGGGACTCTACGAGCAGTACTTC

d_call: NA
v_call: TRBV19
clone_size: NA
j_call: TRBJ1-2
cdr3_aa: CASSITGSDYGYTF
cdr3_nt: TGTGCCAGTAGTATCACCGGGAGCGACTATGGCTACACCTTC

d_call: NA
v_call: TRBV5-1
clone_size: NA
j_call: TRBJ2-1
cdr3_aa: CASSTGQGMDEQFF
cdr3_nt: TGCGCCAGCAGCACCGGCCAGGGGATGGATGAGCAGTTCTTC

d_call: NA
v_call: TRBV11-2
clone_size: NA
j_call: TRBJ2-7
cdr3_aa: CASSLFQGDSYEQYF
cdr3_nt: TGTGCCAGCAGCTTATTTCAGGGAGACTCCTACGAGCAGTACTTC

d_call: NA
v_call: TRBV28
clone_size: NA
j_call: TRBJ2-2
cdr3_aa: CASSNLRDTGELFF
cdr3_nt: TGTGCCAGTAGTAATCTGAGAGATACCGGGGAGCTGTTTTTT

d_call: TRBD1
v_call: TRBV7-9
clone_size: many
j_call: TRBJ1-5
cdr3_aa: CASSPGQGNQPQHF
cdr3_nt: TGTGCCAGCAGTCCGGGACAGGGCAATCAGCCCCAGCATTTT

d_call: NA
v_call: TRBV4-1
clone_size: few
j_call: TRBJ1-1
cdr3_aa: CASSQVQGTGEAFF
cdr3_nt: TGCGCCAGCAGCCAAGTCCAGGGCACGGGAGAAGCTTTCTTT

d_call: TRBD2
v_call: TRBV5-1
clone_size: NA
j_call: TRBJ2-1
cdr3_aa: CASSLVRFGLEESYNEQFF
cdr3_nt: TGCGCCAGCAGCTTGGTGAGGTTTGGACTAGAAGAATCCTACAATGAGCAGTTCTTC

d_call: NA
v_call: TRBV12-3/TRBV12-4
clone_size: NA
j_call: TRBJ1-2
cdr3_aa: CASSLASLGRAVHLDYTF
cdr3_nt: TGTGCCAGCAGTTTAGCCAGTTTGGGCCGGGCGGTTCATTTGGACTACACCTTC

d_call: TRBD2
v_call: TRBV7-3
clone_size: NA
j_call: TRBJ2-1
cdr3_aa: CASSPQMTSGRAIYNEQFF
cdr3_nt: TGTGCCAGCAGCCCTCAGATGACTAGCGGGAGGGCTATTTACAATGAGCAGTTCTTC

d_call: NA
v_call: TRBV6-5
clone_size: NA
j_call: TRBJ2-1
cdr3_aa: CASRTSLVSYEQFF
cdr3_nt: TGTGCCAGTAGGACTTCCCTCGTCAGTTATGAGCAGTTCTTC

d_call: TRBD2
v_call: TRBV6-6
clone_size: many
j_call: TRBJ2-1
cdr3_aa: CASSYAPAGKHNEQFF
cdr3_nt: TGTGCCAGCAGTTACGCCCCAGCGGGGAAGCATAATGAGCAGTTCTTC

d_call: NA
v_call: TRBV6-5
clone_size: few
j_call: TRBJ2-7
cdr3_aa: CASREKSFPYEQYF
cdr3_nt: TGTGCCAGCAGGGAAAAGTCGTTCCCGTACGAGCAGTACTTC

d_call: TRBD1
v_call: TRBV29-1
clone_size: many
j_call: TRBJ1-1
cdr3_aa: CSATGGLNTEAFF
cdr3_nt: TGCAGCGCGACAGGGGGATTGAACACTGAAGCTTTCTTT

d_call: NA
v_call: TRBV28
clone_size: NA
j_call: TRBJ2-2
cdr3_aa: CASSLQVHVRELFF
cdr3_nt: TGTGCCAGCAGTTTACAGGTCCATGTTAGGGAGCTGTTTTTT

d_call: NA
v_call: TRBV7-2
clone_size: many
j_call: TRBJ1-5
cdr3_aa: CASSRIPGPPGQPQHF
cdr3_nt: TGTGCCAGCAGCCGCATCCCGGGACCTCCCGGGCAGCCCCAGCATTTT

d_call: TRBD1
v_call: TRBV7-9
clone_size: many
j_call: TRBJ2-7
cdr3_aa: CASSIDRVAEQYF
cdr3_nt: TGTGCCAGCAGCATCGACAGGGTAGCCGAGCAGTACTTC

d_call: NA
v_call: TRBV28
clone_size: NA
j_call: TRBJ1-5
cdr3_aa: CASSLPPYSNQPQHF
cdr3_nt: TGTGCCAGCAGTTTACCACCCTATAGCAATCAGCCCCAGCATTTT

d_call: NA
v_call: TRBV20-1
clone_size: many
j_call: TRBJ2-3
cdr3_aa: CSASLTVPDTQYF
cdr3_nt: TGCAGTGCTAGCTTGACGGTCCCAGATACGCAGTATTTT

d_call: TRBD1
v_call: TRBV5-4
clone_size: NA
j_call: TRBJ1-4
cdr3_aa: CAGSRTGQSFNEKLFF
cdr3_nt: TGTGCCGGCAGCCGGACGGGACAGAGCTTTAATGAAAAACTGTTTTTT

d_call: TRBD1
v_call: TRBV6-5
clone_size: few
j_call: TRBJ1-1
cdr3_aa: CASSPGTELNTEAFF
cdr3_nt: TGTGCCAGCAGCCCCGGGACAGAGCTGAACACTGAAGCTTTCTTT

d_call: TRBD1
v_call: TRBV5-3
clone_size: few
j_call: TRBJ1-2
cdr3_aa: CARSKGQGEEGYTF
cdr3_nt: TGTGCCAGAAGCAAGGGACAGGGTGAAGAGGGCTACACCTTC